This T cell receptor (beta chain) was documented in a study of regulatory T cells in long-lasting Graves disease. Whole-study results and caveats: TRBV28, TRBJ1-2 and TRBJ2-5 emerged as the favored segments in persistent disease. Patients with persistent disease shared 2,500 or so public clonotypes, outpacing the approximately 920 shared by new patients.

CDR3-region Arm-PCR and iRepertoire HTBI primers produced the TCR beta libraries. TCRdb ran MiXCR on the multiplex PCR reads and lists one entry per CDR3 protein. The sample lists 370,000 or so distinct CDR3 sequences; roughly 17% were seen once. This clonotype was seen many times. Its antigen is still unknown. CDR3 length: 15 amino acids. Trimming at V came to 1 base and at J to 8 bases, leaving 9 bases not matched to a gene. The time point is: newly diagnosed GD, antithyroid drugs for less than 3 months. The TCR library used RNA extracted from PBMCs. A further study also used this sample, focusing on T cells in Graves' hyperthyroidism and ophthalmopathy.

The sequence was obtained from a woman younger than 35 with Graves disease. The chain has TRBV12-3 or TRBV12-4 and TRBJ1-2; 8 bases line up with TRBD1. This specimen was peripheral blood mononuclear cells (PBMCs), taken at new diagnosis, from a patient treated with antithyroid drugs. CDR3 residues: CASSLGQGRLEGYTF. The CDR3 DNA sequence: TGTGCCAGCAGTTTAGGACAGGGGAGGTTGGAGGGCTACACCTTC.